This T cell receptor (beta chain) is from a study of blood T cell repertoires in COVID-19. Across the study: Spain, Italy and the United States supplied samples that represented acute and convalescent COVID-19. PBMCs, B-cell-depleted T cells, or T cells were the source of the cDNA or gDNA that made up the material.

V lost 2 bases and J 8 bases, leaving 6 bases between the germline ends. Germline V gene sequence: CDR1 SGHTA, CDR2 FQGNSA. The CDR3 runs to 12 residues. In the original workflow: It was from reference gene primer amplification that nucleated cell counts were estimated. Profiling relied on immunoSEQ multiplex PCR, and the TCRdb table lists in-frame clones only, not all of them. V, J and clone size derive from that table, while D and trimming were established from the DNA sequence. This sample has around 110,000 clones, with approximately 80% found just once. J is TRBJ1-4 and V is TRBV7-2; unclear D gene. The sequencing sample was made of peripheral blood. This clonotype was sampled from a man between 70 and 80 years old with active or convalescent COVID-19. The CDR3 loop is CASSLRGEKLFF. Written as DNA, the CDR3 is TGTGCCAGCAGCTTACGAGGAGAAAAACTGTTTTTT.